Below, 15 T cell receptor beta chains from the same sample are listed, as sequenced in a study of T cells in Graves' hyperthyroidism and ophthalmopathy. Template material for amplifying TCR beta CDR3 regions consisted of RNA transcripts. During a first-round RT-PCR of the TCR CDR3, the HTBI primer set was used. Each CDR3 protein gets one entry after TCRdb re-called the multiplex PCR reads with MiXCR. The sample lists approximately 410,000 distinct CDR3 sequences, roughly an eighth occurring once. Source material: blood. The receptors here all came from a woman between 18 and 29 years old with Graves' hyperthyroidism.

The chain couples TRBV18 to TRBJ2-3, with D hard to call. V lost 1 base and J 2 bases, leaving 7 bases between the germline ends. The CDR3 has 14 amino acids. Germline V gene data show CDR1 as KGHSH and CDR2 as LQKENI. CDR3 residues: CASSPRITTDTQYF. CDR3 bases: TGTGCCAGCTCACCACGTATCACCACAGATACGCAGTATTTT.

This clonotype was seen repeatedly, ten times or more. The J gene is TRBJ2-1, the V gene TRBV28, with D perhaps TRBD2 (5 bases). This CDR3 is 13 amino acids long. Between the trimmed V and J ends, which lost 2 bases and 8 bases, there was a span of 10 bases. Germline CDR1 and CDR2: MDHEN and SYDVKM. CDR3 sequence (DNA): TGTGCCAGCAGTTTACTCGGGATCTATGAGCAGTTCTTC. It yields the protein CASSLLGIYEQFF.

This clonotype was seen repeatedly, ten times or more. This chain links TRBV5-1 with TRBJ2-1; D not resolved. The CDR3 sequence is 16 residues long. The V end was cut by 0 bases, the J end by 4 bases, with 14 bases between. Germline assignment: CDR1 SGHRS and CDR2 YFSETQ. The CDR3 sequence is CASSLVWASPYNEQFF. The CDR3 nucleotides are TGCGCCAGCAGCTTGGTATGGGCGTCGCCTTACAATGAGCAGTTCTTC.

In its sample, this clonotype was seen a few times. The chain combines TRBV5-1 with TRBJ1-1; possible D gene TRBD1, 5 bases. V dropped 3 bases and J dropped 3 bases, with 9 bases sitting between them. CDR1 and CDR2 (germline): SGHRS, YFSETQ. The CDR3 has 13 amino acids. CDR3 DNA: TGCGCCAGCAGCTATATAGGGGACACTGAAGCTTTCTTT. It codes for CASSYIGDTEAFF.

This clonotype was observed many times. The genes are TRBV27 and TRBJ1-6; D call uncertain. Germline CDR1 and CDR2: MNHEY and SMNVEV (reference sequence). The CDR3 length is 17 residues. The ends were cut back, 3 bases at V and 7 bases at J, with 19 bases in the middle. The CDR3: CASSFLRTERSNSPLHF. The CDR3 DNA sequence: TGTGCCAGCAGTTTCCTACGGACGGAGCGAAGCAATTCACCCCTCCACTTT.

This clonotype was counted only a few times. This chain links TRBV5-1 with TRBJ2-7, with 7 bases lining up with TRBD2. J was trimmed by 0 bases and V by 0 bases; bases with no gene match: 12. The CDR3 covers 18 residues. In germline, CDR1 is SGHRS, CDR2 YFSETQ. The CDR3 here is CASSLGQETSWSSYEQYF. For the CDR3, the DNA is TGCGCCAGCAGCTTGGGGCAGGAGACTAGCTGGAGCTCCTACGAGCAGTACTTC.

This clonotype has a count of ten or more. The chain has TRBV2 and TRBJ2-7, with a possible D match to TRBD1 (5 bases). Germline V lookup: CDR1 SNHLY, CDR2 FYNNEI. The V gene lost 3 bases and the J gene lost 1 base, with 10 bases spanning the gap. The CDR3 runs to 14 residues. CDR3: CASSEQGPSYEQYF. The CDR3, as DNA: TGTGCCAGCAGTGAGCAGGGCCCATCCTACGAGCAGTACTTC.

V and J are TRBV29-1 and TRBJ1-2; 8 bases agree with TRBD1. The CDR3 totals 14 residues. Per the germline V gene, CDR1 is SQVTM and CDR2 is ANQGSEA. J gave up 0 bases and V 1 base, and 1 base lay outside the gene matches. The chain's CDR3 is CSVEATGANYGYTF. As DNA, the CDR3 is TGCAGCGTTGAAGCGACAGGGGCTAACTATGGCTACACCTTC.

In its sample, this clonotype was seen a few times. The chain combines TRBV14 with TRBJ2-7, with a possible D match to TRBD1 (6 bases). V gave up 0 bases and J gave up 4 bases, with 13 bases separating them. Germline V gene sequence: CDR1 SGHDN, CDR2 FVKESK. The CDR3 loop spans 15 amino acids. CDR3 DNA sequence: TGTGCCAGCAGCCAAGATGCAGGGGCCTTTTACGAGCAGTACTTC. Translation: CASSQDAGAFYEQYF.

This clonotype has at least ten counts. The chain has TRBV7-9 and TRBJ2-2; TRBD1 or TRBD2 may be the D gene (5 bases each). CDR1 and CDR2 from the germline V gene are SEHNR and FQNEAQ (reference sequence). Trimming shortened V by 6 bases and J by 2 bases, and 16 bases separated the two germline ends. CDR3 length: 16 residues. The CDR3 DNA sequence: TGTGCCAGCAGTGATCGGGGCAGCCCCAACACCGGGGAGCTGTTTTTT. Encoded protein: CASSDRGSPNTGELFF.

This clonotype was observed many times. V usage is TRBV4-1 and J usage is TRBJ1-5; D gene ambiguous. Trimming removed 2 bases from V and 5 bases from J, with 13 bases in between. This CDR3 region has 15 residues. Germline CDR1 MGHRA, CDR2 YSYEKL. CDR3 amino acids: CASSQLVGGYQPQHF. The CDR3 bases are TGCGCCAGCAGCCAACTGGTGGGAGGTTATCAGCCCCAGCATTTT.

The chain links TRBV5-6 to TRBJ2-1; D perhaps matches TRBD2 (6 bases). The CDR3 extends over 11 amino acids. V lost 0 bases to trimming and J lost 12 bases, with 7 bases between them. The germline V gene encodes CDR1 SGHDT and CDR2 YYEEEE. The CDR3 region has the DNA TGTGCCAGCAGCTTGGCGACTAGGCAGTTCTTC. It specifies CASSLATRQFF.

V usage is TRBV5-1 and J usage is TRBJ2-7; the match to TRBD1 covers 9 bases. This CDR3 is built from 13 residues. Germline CDR1 and CDR2: SGHRS and YFSETQ. The J segment lost 2 bases and the V segment lost 5 bases, leaving 2 bases of the junction unmatched. The CDR3 DNA reads TGCGCCAGCAGGGACAGGGGTACCTACGAGCAGTACTTC. Translating it yields CASRDRGTYEQYF.

This clonotype was detected many times. The rearrangement uses TRBV20-1 and TRBJ1-1, with D possibly being TRBD1 (5 bases). The V end was cut by 3 bases, the J end by 4 bases, with 15 bases between. Germline CDR1 is DFQATT and CDR2 is SNEGSKA (reference sequence). The CDR3 is 14 residues long. Here the CDR3 DNA reads TGCAGTGCTAGTGACGCGGGGGACGCCACTGAAGCTTTCTTT. Translating it yields CSASDAGDATEAFF.

This clonotype was counted ten times or more. The chain recombines TRBV7-9 with TRBJ2-7, with TRBD1 matching over 7 bases. The germline CDR1 and CDR2 sequences are SEHNR and FQNEAQ (reference sequence). The CDR3 runs to 13 residues. V gave up 5 bases and J gave up 6 bases; unmatched junction bases: 7. As DNA, the CDR3 is TGTGCCAGCAGCCCGCTGGGACAGACCGAGCAGTACTTC. This codes for CASSPLGQTEQYF.